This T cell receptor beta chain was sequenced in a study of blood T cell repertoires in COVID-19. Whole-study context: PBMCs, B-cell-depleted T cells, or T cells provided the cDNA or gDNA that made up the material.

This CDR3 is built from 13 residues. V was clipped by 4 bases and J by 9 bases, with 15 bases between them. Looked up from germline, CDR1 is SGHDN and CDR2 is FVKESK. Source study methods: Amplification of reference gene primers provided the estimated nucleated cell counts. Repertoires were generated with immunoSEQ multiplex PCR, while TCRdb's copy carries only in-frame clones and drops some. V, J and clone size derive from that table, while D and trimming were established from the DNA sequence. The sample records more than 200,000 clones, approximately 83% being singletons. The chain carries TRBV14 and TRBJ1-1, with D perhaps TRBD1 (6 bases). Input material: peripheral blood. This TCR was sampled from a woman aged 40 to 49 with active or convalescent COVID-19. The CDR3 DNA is TGTGCCAGCAGCCCCAACCCACAGGGCAAAGCTTTCTTT. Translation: CASSPNPQGKAFF.